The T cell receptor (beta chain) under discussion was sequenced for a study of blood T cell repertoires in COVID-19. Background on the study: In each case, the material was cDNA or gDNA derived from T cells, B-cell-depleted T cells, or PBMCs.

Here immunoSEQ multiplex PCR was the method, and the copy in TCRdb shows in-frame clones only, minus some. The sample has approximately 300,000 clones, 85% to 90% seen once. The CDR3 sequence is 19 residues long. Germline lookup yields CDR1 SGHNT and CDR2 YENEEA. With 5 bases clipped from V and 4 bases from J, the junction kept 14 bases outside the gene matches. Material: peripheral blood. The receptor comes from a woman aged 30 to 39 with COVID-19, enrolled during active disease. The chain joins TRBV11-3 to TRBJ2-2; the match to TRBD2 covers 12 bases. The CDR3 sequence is CASSHAGLAGGPSTGELFF. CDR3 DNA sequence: TGTGCCAGCAGCCACGCGGGCCTAGCGGGGGGGCCGAGCACCGGGGAGCTGTTTTTT.